The clone carrying this T cell receptor beta chain has just a few counts. As yet, its antigen is unknown. Other DNA variants within this sample encode the same CDR3. This entry belongs to a study of CD8+ T cells in alopecia areata. Overall study: The study gave treated patients oral tofacitinib at 5 to 10 mg twice daily.

Study-wide points: Especially in alopecia totalis/universalis, lesional scalp showed greater clonality than normal scalp did.

Sequencing relied on a cDNA template that was reverse transcribed from extracted RNA. Sequencing was performed with immunoSEQ multiplex PCR; in TCRdb, only in-frame clones are kept and a portion is missing. The sample holds about 140,000 clones, around 49% seen once. The CDR3 totals 15 residues. Per the germline V gene, CDR1 is MNHEY and CDR2 is SMNVEV (reference sequence). Germline trimming cut 5 bases from V and 0 bases from J; bases unmatched to any gene: 6. Collection of lesional scalp punch biopsies and peripheral blood was performed in alopecia areata patients. The chain uses TRBV27 and TRBJ2-7; 8 nucleotides align to TRBD1. The source is a human donor with alopecia areata. Sequences were derived from CD4+ T cells sorted from blood, sampled at week 0. CDR3 nucleotide sequence: TGTGCCAGCAGTCCGGGGACAGGCCTCTCCTACGAGCAGTACTTC. Protein: CASSPGTGLSYEQYF.